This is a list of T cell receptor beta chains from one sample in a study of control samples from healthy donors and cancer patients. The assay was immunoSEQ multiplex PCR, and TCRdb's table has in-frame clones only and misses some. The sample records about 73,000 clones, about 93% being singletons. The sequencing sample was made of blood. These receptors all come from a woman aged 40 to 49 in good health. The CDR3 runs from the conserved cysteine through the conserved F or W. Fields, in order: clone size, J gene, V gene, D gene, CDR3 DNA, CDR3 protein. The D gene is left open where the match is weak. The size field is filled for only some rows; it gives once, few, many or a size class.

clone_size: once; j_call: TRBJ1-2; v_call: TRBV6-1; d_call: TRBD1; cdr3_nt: TGTGCCAGCAGTGATTGGGACAGGGCCCTCAACTATGGCTACACCTTC; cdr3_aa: CASSDWDRALNYGYTF
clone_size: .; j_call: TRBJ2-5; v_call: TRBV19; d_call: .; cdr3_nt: TGTGCCAGTAGTATGCCCCCGGCGCCCGCGCCAGAGACCCAGTACTTC; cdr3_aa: CASSMPPAPAPETQYF
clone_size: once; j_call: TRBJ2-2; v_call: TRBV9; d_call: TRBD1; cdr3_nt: TGTGCCAGCAGCGCAGGGGGCTATGCCGGGGAGCTGTTTTTT; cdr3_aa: CASSAGGYAGELFF
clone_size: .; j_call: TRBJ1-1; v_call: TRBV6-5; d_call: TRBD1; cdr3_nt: TGTGCCAGCAGTTACTCGTTCCAGGGGGCTGAAGCTTTCTTT; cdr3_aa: CASSYSFQGAEAFF
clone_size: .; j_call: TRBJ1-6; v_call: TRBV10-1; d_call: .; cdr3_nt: TGCGCCAGCAGTGAGCCAACGGGGGGGCAAAAATATAATTCACCCCTCCACTTT; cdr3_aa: CASSEPTGGQKYNSPLHF
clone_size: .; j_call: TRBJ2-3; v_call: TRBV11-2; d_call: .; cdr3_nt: TGTGCCAGCAGCATACCGGATACGCAGTATTTT; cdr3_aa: CASSIPDTQYF
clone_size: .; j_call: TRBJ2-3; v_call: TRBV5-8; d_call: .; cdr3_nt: TGTGCCAGCAGCTTGGGCAGGACCCACAGCACAGATACGCAGTATTTT; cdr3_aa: CASSLGRTHSTDTQYF
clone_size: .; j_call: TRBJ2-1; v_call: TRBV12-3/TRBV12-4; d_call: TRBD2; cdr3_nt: TGTGCCACACGCGGGCTAGCGGGAAAGCAGTTCTTC; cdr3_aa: CATRGLAGKQFF
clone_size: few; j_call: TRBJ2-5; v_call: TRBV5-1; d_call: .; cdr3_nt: TGCGCCAGCAGTGGCGAGGGCACGAGGGAGACCCAGTACTTC; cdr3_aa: CASSGEGTRETQYF
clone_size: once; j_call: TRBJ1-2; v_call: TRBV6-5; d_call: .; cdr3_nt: TGTGCCAGCAGTTACTCGGGGGGCGTGTATGGCTACACCTTC; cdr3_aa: CASSYSGGVYGYTF
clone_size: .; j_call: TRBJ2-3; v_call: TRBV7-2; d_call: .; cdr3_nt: TGTGCCAGCAGCTTTTGGGGCACAGATACGCAGTATTTT; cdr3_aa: CASSFWGTDTQYF
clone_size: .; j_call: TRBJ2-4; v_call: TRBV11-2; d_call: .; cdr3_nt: TGTGCCAGCAGCTTAGTGATTCGGAGGGACATTCAGTACTTC; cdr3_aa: CASSLVIRRDIQYF
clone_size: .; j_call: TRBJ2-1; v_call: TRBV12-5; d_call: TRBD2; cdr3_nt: TGTGCTAGTGGTTTGGTGGCGGGAGGGCCCGCTAATGAGCAGTTCTTC; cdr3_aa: CASGLVAGGPANEQFF
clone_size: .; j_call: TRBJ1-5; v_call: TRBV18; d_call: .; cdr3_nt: TGTGCCAGCTCACCATCATTCCGAGAGCCCCAGCATTTT; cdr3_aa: CASSPSFREPQHF
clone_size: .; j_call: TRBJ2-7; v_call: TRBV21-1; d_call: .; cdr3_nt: TGTGCCAGCAGCAGCCCTCGGGACAGGGGATCCTACGAGCAGTACTTC; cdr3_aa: CASSSPRDRGSYEQYF
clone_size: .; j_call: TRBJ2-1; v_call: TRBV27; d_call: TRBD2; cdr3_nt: TGTGCCAGCAGTCCACACAGCGGGGGGGCTCTAGATGAGCAGTTCTTC; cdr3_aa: CASSPHSGGALDEQFF
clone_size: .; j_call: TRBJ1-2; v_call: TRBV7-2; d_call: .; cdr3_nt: TGTGCCAGCAGCTTTGGCAGGGAAGACTATGGCTACACCTTC; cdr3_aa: CASSFGREDYGYTF
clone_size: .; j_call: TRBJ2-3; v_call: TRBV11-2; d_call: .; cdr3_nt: TGTGCCAGCAGCTTAGATCTGCCGGGCCTCACAGATACGCAGTATTTT; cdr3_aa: CASSLDLPGLTDTQYF
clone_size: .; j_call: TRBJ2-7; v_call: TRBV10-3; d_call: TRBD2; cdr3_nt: TGTGCCATGGGTAGCGGGAGGGTTGAGCAGTACTTC; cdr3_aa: CAMGSGRVEQYF
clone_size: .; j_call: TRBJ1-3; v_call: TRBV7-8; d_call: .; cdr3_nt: TGTGCCAGCAGCTTTCTGGACGCCGGGACTGGAAACACCATATATTTT; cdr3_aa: CASSFLDAGTGNTIYF
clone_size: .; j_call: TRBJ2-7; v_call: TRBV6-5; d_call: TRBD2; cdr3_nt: TGTGCCACTGGACTAGCGGGAGGGAGATACGAGCAGTACTTC; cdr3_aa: CATGLAGGRYEQYF
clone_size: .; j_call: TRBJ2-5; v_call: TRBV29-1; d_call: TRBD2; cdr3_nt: TGCAGCATGGGACTAGCGGGACGCCAAGAGACCCAGTACTTC; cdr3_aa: CSMGLAGRQETQYF
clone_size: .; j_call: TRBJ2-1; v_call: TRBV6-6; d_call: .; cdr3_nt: TGTGCCAGCAGTTACCCTAATGAGCAGTTCTTC; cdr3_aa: CASSYPNEQFF
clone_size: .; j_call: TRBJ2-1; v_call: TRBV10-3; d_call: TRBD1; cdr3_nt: TGTGCCATCAGTGTAGACAGGGCCTACAATGAGCAGTTCTTC; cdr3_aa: CAISVDRAYNEQFF
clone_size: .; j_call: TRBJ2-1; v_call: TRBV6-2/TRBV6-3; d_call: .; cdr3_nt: TGTGCCAGCAGTCAACAAGCGGTCGGTGAGCAGTTCTTC; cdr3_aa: CASSQQAVGEQFF
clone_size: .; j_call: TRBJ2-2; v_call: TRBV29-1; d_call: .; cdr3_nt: TGCAGCGTCGGTTCCAGCGGGGAGCTGTTTTTT; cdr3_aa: CSVGSSGELFF
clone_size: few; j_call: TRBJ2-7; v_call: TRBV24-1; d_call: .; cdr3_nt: TGTGCCACAGCTGCGGGACGAGATTTGGAGCAGTACTTC; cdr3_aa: CATAAGRDLEQYF
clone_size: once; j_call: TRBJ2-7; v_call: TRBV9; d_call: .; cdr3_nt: TGTGCCAGCAGCGTTGGGACTTCAGATCCCTACGAGCAGTACTTC; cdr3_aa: CASSVGTSDPYEQYF
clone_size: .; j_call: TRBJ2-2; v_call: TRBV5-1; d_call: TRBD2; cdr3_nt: TGCGCCAGCAGCTTGGATTCCACTAGCGGGTTATCCGGGGAGCTGTTTTTT; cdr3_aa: CASSLDSTSGLSGELFF
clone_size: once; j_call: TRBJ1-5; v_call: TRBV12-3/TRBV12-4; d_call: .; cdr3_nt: TGTGCCAGCAGTTTAAGGAATCAGCCCCAGCATTTT; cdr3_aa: CASSLRNQPQHF
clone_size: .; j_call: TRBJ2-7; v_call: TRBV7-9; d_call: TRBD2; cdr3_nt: TGTGCCAGCAGCTTCAAAAATCAGCCTAGCGGGAGGACAAGCTACGAGCAGTACTTC; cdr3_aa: CASSFKNQPSGRTSYEQYF
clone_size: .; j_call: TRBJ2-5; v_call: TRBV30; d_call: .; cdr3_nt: TGTGCCTGGAGTCCTCAAGAGACCCAGTACTTC; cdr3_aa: CAWSPQETQYF
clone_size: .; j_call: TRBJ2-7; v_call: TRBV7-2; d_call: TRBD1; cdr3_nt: TGTGCCAGCAGCCCAAGGACAGGGGGTTTCTCCTACGAGCAGTACTTC; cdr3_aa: CASSPRTGGFSYEQYF
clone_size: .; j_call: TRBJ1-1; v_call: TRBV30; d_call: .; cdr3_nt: TGTGCCTGGAGTGTAAAAGGGGGGCGGACTGAAGCTTTCTTT; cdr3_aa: CAWSVKGGRTEAFF
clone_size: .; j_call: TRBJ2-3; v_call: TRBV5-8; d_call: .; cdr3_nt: TGTGCCAGCAGGAGGAGGTTTCAGTCAGATACGCAGTATTTT; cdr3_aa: CASRRRFQSDTQYF
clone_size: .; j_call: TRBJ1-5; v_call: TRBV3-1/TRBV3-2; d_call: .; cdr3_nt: TGTGCCAGCAGCCTGGGGACGGAATCTAATCAGCCCCAGCATTTT; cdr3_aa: CASSLGTESNQPQHF
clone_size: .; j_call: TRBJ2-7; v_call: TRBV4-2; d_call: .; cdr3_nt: TGTGCCAGCAGCCAAAGCACAGCAAGCTCCTACGAGCAGTACTTC; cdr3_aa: CASSQSTASSYEQYF
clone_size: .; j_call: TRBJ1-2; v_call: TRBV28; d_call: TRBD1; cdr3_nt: TGTGCCAGCAGCTCCGGGACAGGGGCCCCCTATGGCTACACCTTC; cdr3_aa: CASSSGTGAPYGYTF
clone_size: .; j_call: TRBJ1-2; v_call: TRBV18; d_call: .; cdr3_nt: TGTGCCAGCTCAGGAGGGATCTATGGCTACACCTTC; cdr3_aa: CASSGGIYGYTF
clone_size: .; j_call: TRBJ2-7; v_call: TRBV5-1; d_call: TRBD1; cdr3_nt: TGCGCCAGCAGCAGGGACAGGTACTCCTACGAGCAGTACTTC; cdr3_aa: CASSRDRYSYEQYF
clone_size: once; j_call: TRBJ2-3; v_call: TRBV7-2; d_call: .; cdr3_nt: TGTGCCAGCAGCTTAAATTTTATGGGGGGCAGAGGAGATACGCAGTATTTT; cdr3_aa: CASSLNFMGGRGDTQYF
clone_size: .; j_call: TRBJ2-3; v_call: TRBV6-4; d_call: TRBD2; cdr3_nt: TGTGCCAGCAGCCCTGCTAGCGGGGATCTCACAGATACGCAGTATTTT; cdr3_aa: CASSPASGDLTDTQYF
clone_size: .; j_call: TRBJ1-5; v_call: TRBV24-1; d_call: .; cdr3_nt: TGTGCCACCGCGGCCTCCCTTGGGAGCAATCAGCCCCAGCATTTT; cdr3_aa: CATAASLGSNQPQHF
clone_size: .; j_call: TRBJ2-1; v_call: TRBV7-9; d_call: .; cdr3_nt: TGTGCCAGCAGCCCCCGGCACAACAATGAGCAGTTCTTC; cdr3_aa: CASSPRHNNEQFF
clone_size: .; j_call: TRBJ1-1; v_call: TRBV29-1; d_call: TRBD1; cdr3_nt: TGCAGCGTTGAGACAGGGCATCGGACTGAAGCTTTCTTT; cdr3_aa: CSVETGHRTEAFF
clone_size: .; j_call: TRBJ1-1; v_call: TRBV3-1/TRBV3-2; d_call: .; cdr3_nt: TGTGCCAGCAGCCAAGACACAGGGCTTTGGCGGCAGTACTTGATGAACACTGAAGCTTTCTTT; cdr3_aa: CASSQDTGLWRQYLMNTEAFF
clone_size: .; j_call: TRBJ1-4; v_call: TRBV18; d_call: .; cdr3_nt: TGTGCCAGCTCACCATTGGGGGACCTCAGTGAAAAACTGTTTTTT; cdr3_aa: CASSPLGDLSEKLFF
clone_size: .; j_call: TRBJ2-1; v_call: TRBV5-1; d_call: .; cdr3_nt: TGCGCCAGCAGCACCCCAGGGGCCACCTACAATGAGCAGTTCTTC; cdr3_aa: CASSTPGATYNEQFF
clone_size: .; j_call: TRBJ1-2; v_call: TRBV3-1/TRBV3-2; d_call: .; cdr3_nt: TGTGCCAGCAGCGTACAAGGGGGTCATCATGGCTACACCTTC; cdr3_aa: CASSVQGGHHGYTF
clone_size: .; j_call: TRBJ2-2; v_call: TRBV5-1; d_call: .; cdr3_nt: TGCGCCAGCAGCTTGATACAGGGACCCGGGGAGCTGTTTTTT; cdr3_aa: CASSLIQGPGELFF